The 20 T cell receptor beta chains presented below share a single source sample, sequenced in a study of blood T cells in healthy people across ages. A second PCR of roughly 6 to 12 cycles used a sample-barcoded 5' primer and a J-beta primer mix. TCRdb used MiXCR to reprocess the 5' RACE reads, holding one entry per CDR3 protein. The sample has 1.4 million to 1.5 million distinct CDR3 sequences, 35% to 45% seen once. The sequencing sample was made of blood. The receptor source for this set is a woman aged 18-29 years in good health.

A word on this clonotype: This could be a read error, since a much larger clone is one nucleotide away. The rearrangement links TRBV6-1 to TRBJ1-5; possible D gene TRBD1, 6 bases. The CDR3 is 16 amino acids. Germline-derived CDR1 and CDR2 are MNHNS and SASEGT. This CDR3 reads CTSSESGGPSNQPQHF. In DNA, the CDR3 is TGTACCAGCAGTGAATCGGGGGGGCCAAGCAATCAGCCCCAGCATTTT.

The rearrangement uses TRBV30 and TRBJ2-7; TRBD2 aligns across 7 bases. Germline loops: CDR1 GTSNPN, CDR2 SVGIG (reference sequence). The trim removed 3 bases at V and 0 bases at J, leaving 8 bases unmatched. This CDR3 contains 15 residues. The CDR3 region is CAWRPIAGLSYEQYF. The CDR3 nucleotides read TGTGCCTGGAGACCTATAGCGGGTCTCTCCTACGAGCAGTACTTC.

The table lists this clonotype with a few counts. The genes are TRBV11-2 and TRBJ1-1; 8 bases align to TRBD1. With V trimmed by 9 bases and J by 1 base, 7 bases remained unmatched. CDR1 is SGHAT, CDR2 FQNNGV, per germline. This CDR3 comprises 14 residues. For the CDR3, the DNA is TGTGCCAGTCTCCCCGGGACAGGGAACACTGAAGCTTTCTTT. It yields the protein CASLPGTGNTEAFF.

This clonotype was seen a handful of times. The chain recombines TRBV6-2 or TRBV6-3 with TRBJ2-1; maybe TRBD2 (6 bases). The CDR3 spans 13 residues. Germline CDR1 MNHEY, CDR2 SVGEGT. V was clipped by 6 bases and J by 7 bases, with 13 bases between them. The CDR3 region has the DNA TGTGCCAGCAGCCCCGGGACTTGGAATGAGCAGTTCTTC. Protein product: CASSPGTWNEQFF.

The table lists this clonotype with a few counts. The rearrangement links TRBV24-1 to TRBJ2-5; weak D call: TRBD2 (5 bases). The germline V and J ends were trimmed by 1 base and 7 bases, with 6 bases remaining between them. The CDR3 runs to 12 residues. Germline loops: CDR1 KGHDR, CDR2 SFDVKD. CDR3 sequence: CATSDFRGTQYF. CDR3 nucleotides: TGTGCCACCAGTGATTTTCGGGGGACCCAGTACTTC.

This clonotype was seen a handful of times. The J gene is TRBJ2-7, the V gene TRBV14; 8 bases agree with TRBD1. The junction had 7 bases not matched to a gene; V was cut back by 0 bases and J by 3 bases. This CDR3 comprises 16 residues. CDR1 is SGHDN and CDR2 is FVKESK in the germline V gene. This chain's CDR3 is CASSQDTSDRDYEQYF. In DNA form, the CDR3 reads TGTGCCAGCAGCCAAGATACATCGGACAGGGACTACGAGCAGTACTTC. Variable domain in full (rest from reference TRBV14 and TRBJ2-7): EAGVTQFPSHSVIEKGQTVTLRCDPISGHDNLYWYRRVMGKEIKFLLHFVKESKQDESGMPNNRFLAERTGGTYSTLKVQPAELEDSGVYFCASSQDTSDRDYEQYFGPGTRLTVT.

This chain links TRBV7-9 with TRBJ2-1, with unresolved D. V dropped 7 bases and J dropped 9 bases, with 16 bases sitting between them. Looked up from germline, CDR1 is SEHNR and CDR2 is FQNEAQ (reference sequence). This CDR3 is 13 amino acids long. Here the CDR3 reads CASNQVGVGEQFF. The CDR3, as DNA: TGTGCCAGCAACCAGGTAGGAGTCGGTGAGCAGTTCTTC.

The chain is built from TRBV4-1 and TRBJ1-2; a possible D gene is TRBD1 (5 bases). V dropped 0 bases and J dropped 3 bases, with 14 bases sitting between them. The CDR3 spans 16 residues. The germline CDR1 and CDR2 sequences are MGHRA and YSYEKL. The CDR3, as DNA: TGCGCCAGCAGCCAAGATTATGGGGGTGGGTACTATGGCTACACCTTC. Protein sequence: CASSQDYGGGYYGYTF.

This clonotype was detected only a few times. J is TRBJ1-2 and V is TRBV29-1; D is unclear. Germline V CDR1 and CDR2: SQVTM, ANQGSEA. V was pared by 4 bases and J by 7 bases, with 13 bases between. The CDR3 is 12 residues long. CDR3: CSVVGGPGGYTF. For the CDR3, the DNA is TGCAGCGTTGTCGGTGGGCCGGGTGGCTACACCTTC.

This chain links TRBV7-9 with TRBJ2-7, with TRBD2 matching 8 bases. CDR3 size: 17 residues. In germline, CDR1 is SEHNR, CDR2 FQNEAQ (reference sequence). V was pared by 2 bases and J by 7 bases, with 16 bases of the junction left unmatched. The CDR3 sequence is CASSLLGPSGSYNEQYF. DNA of the CDR3: TGTGCCAGCAGCTTATTGGGTCCCAGCGGGAGTTACAATGAGCAGTACTTC.

The rearrangement uses TRBV20-1 and TRBJ2-5; 8 bases match TRBD2. Judging by the DNA end, TRBJ2-7 fits better; the J call may be wrong. Looked up from germline, CDR1 is DFQATT and CDR2 is SNEGSKA (reference sequence). The CDR3 length is 14 residues. For the CDR3, the DNA is TGCAGTGCTACCATAGCGGGGTTAACCTACGAGCAGTACTTC. This gives the protein CSATIAGLTYEQYF.

The rearrangement joins TRBV2 to TRBJ2-7; TRBD1 matches 7 bases. V was pared by 8 bases and J by 2 bases, with 12 bases of the junction left unmatched. The CDR3 has 15 amino acids. In germline, CDR1 is SNHLY, CDR2 FYNNEI. The DNA of the CDR3 is TGTGCCAGCCAAGCAGAGGGGGCGGATGCCTACGAGCAGTACTTC. Protein product: CASQAEGADAYEQYF.

This clonotype was counted a few times. This rearrangement joins TRBV4-1 to TRBJ1-1, with D perhaps TRBD1 (5 bases). Trimming cost V 0 bases and J 3 bases, with 11 bases left between them. Germline V gene lookup returns CDR1 MGHRA and CDR2 YSYEKL. This CDR3 contains 15 residues. The CDR3, as DNA: TGCGCCAGCAGCCAAGACGGACAAAGGGACACTGAAGCTTTCTTT. Protein sequence: CASSQDGQRDTEAFF.

For this clonotype: Given a much more abundant clone one base away, this may be a read error. This chain links TRBV7-2 with TRBJ2-3; D is unclear. Per germline, CDR1 SGHTA and CDR2 FQGNSA. This CDR3 has 14 amino acids. CDR3 DNA sequence: TGTGCCAGCAGCTTAGGGTTGGGCACAGATACGCTGTATTTT. Protein: CASSLGLGTDTLYF.

The CDR3 is CSARLDRGGDQPQHF. The CDR3 DNA reads TGCAGTGCTAGGTTGGACAGGGGAGGAGATCAGCCCCAGCATTTT. This sequence joins TRBV20-1 and TRBJ1-5; 9 bases match TRBD1. The V gene's germline CDR1 is DFQATT and CDR2 SNEGSKA (reference sequence). Unmatched junction bases numbered 8, after V lost 3 bases and J lost 5 bases. The CDR3 has 15 residues.

Only a few counts were recorded for this clonotype. Written as DNA, the CDR3 is TGTGCCAGCAGCGTTACCAACAATGAGCAGTTCTTC. Its protein is CASSVTNNEQFF. V and J are TRBV7-9 and TRBJ2-1; D ambiguous. The CDR3 is made up of 12 amino acids. Germline CDR1 and CDR2: SEHNR and FQNEAQ (reference sequence). Trimming removed 5 bases at V and 5 bases at J, with 7 bases between.

The chain carries TRBV5-1 and TRBJ1-3; D remains ambiguous. The V gene's germline CDR1 is SGHRS and CDR2 YFSETQ. CDR3 length equals 15 residues. V shed 0 bases and J shed 0 bases, with 7 bases lying between them. The CDR3 here is CASSLDGFSGNTIYF. The CDR3 nucleotides read TGCGCCAGCAGCTTGGACGGATTCTCTGGAAACACCATATATTTT.

This chain uses TRBV2 with TRBJ2-7; 11 nucleotides agree with TRBD2. CDR1 is SNHLY, CDR2 FYNNEI, per germline. The CDR3 is 13 residues long. V shed 7 bases and J 6 bases; nucleotides not matched to a gene: 5. CDR3 in DNA: TGTGCCAGCATGACTAGCGGGAAGGGCGAGCAGTACTTC. This sequence encodes CASMTSGKGEQYF.

The genes are TRBV10-3 and TRBJ1-1; perhaps TRBD1 as D (5 bases). The CDR3 has 15 amino acids. Trimming removed 2 bases at V and 4 bases at J, with 14 bases between. Germline lookup yields CDR1 ENHRY and CDR2 SYGVKD. CDR3 residues: CAISEGPAGPTEAFF. CDR3 nucleotide sequence: TGTGCCATCAGTGAGGGTCCCGCAGGGCCCACTGAAGCTTTCTTT.

This chain connects TRBV20-1 to TRBJ2-1, with TRBD2 matching 9 bases. V was clipped by 5 bases and J by 3 bases; unmatched bases: 11. This CDR3 comprises 16 residues. Germline V CDR1 and CDR2: DFQATT, SNEGSKA (reference sequence). CDR3 sequence reads: CSAGRGGGAGYNEQFF. The CDR3 DNA reads TGCAGTGCTGGTAGAGGCGGGGGGGCCGGCTACAATGAGCAGTTCTTC.